This T cell receptor (beta chain) originates from a study of T cell responses to AZD1222 COVID-19 vaccine (dated by TCRdb to the early 2020s). Regarding the complete study: A total of approximately 230 trial participants underwent TCR sequencing, of whom 207 received two doses of AZD1222 and 26 received two doses of the MenACWY control vaccine. Trial participants were enrolled by age into subgroups of 18-55, 56-69 and 70-plus years, and around 150, 28 and 57 TCR-sequenced participants, respectively, were included in these subgroups.

About this clone itself: This receptor's antigen is unknown. Within one base of it there is no much larger clone, and no base qualities were kept.

What the authors observed across the whole study: Because no day 14 peak-response samples were available, repertoires were characterized only after the peak T cell response. Conclusions about previously exposed vaccinees were limited because only five to seven AZD1222 recipients were SARS-CoV-2 seropositive at baseline. Participants were mostly white British, with more females than males. The authors suggested clonal diversity may have been underestimated. Epitopes outside the regions mutated in the B.1.351 and B.1.1.7 variants were reportedly recognized by nearly half of the unique spike-specific TCRs. CD4 TCRs associated with the vaccine covered the entire spike protein, and the dominant responses were in regions 160-218 and 743-854. The 56-69-year group was small, and its depth increase did not reach significance, likely because of low power. A significant rise in spike-specific TCR breadth and depth was observed after two AZD1222 doses relative to day 0 and relative to MenACWY recipients.

From the cysteine up to the phenylalanine, the CDR3 has a length of 12 residues. Only the CDR3 region is kept as DNA, spanning 36 bases read in frame from base 1. V was cut back by 0 bases and J by 2 bases, leaving a gap of 1 base between them. Sequences SGHTA (CDR1) and FQGNSA (CDR2) are obtained from the germline V gene. The CDR3 regions of human TCRbeta chains were subjected to immunosequencing. Processing in the source paper ran as follows. Repertoire TCRs were matched against a reference library of SARS-CoV-2-specific TCRs generated with the MIRA antigen-specificity platform. Breadth was defined as the fraction of unique TCRs that were SARS-CoV-2-associated, and depth was defined as the fraction of total T cells that were SARS-CoV-2-associated. Using the MIRA data, each spike-specific TCR was mapped to the spike region that the TCR reacts to and placed in a CD4 or CD8 class. Log10-transformed breadth and depth values were compared by one-way ANOVA with Sidak's multiple comparisons tests. The source is immuneACCESS, and TCRdb retained only in-frame sequences with V and J called. Part of the clones is not carried over; for the studies checked, unresolved V genes explain less than half of this, and the remainder is unexplained. V and J calls and clone size are those listed in that table; D and trimming were worked out from the DNA. The sample includes 80,000 to 100,000 clones, with 85% to 90% observed a single time. Clones ranked in the top ten supply about 2.4% of the sample.

In light of the paper, this sample's time point label describes: about 28 days (+/-7) after the second vaccine dose. Because spike-specific TCR depth and breadth did not differ between the two schedules, AZD1222 recipients who got a second dose at roughly 4 weeks were pooled with those who got a second dose at roughly 12 weeks. Vaccinee samples were obtained from the UK trials COV001 and COV002, which included a single-blind randomized controlled phase 2/3 trial of AZD1222 (ChAdOx1 nCoV-19) in healthy adults. Trial participant PBMC samples were collected at day 0 and day 28 after the second dose for TCRbeta chain sequencing.

The material sequenced was peripheral blood, taken 28 days after the second AZD1222 dose. The chain is assembled from TRBV7-2 and TRBJ2-5; no D gene call is confident. This clonotype originated in an adult who received the AZD1222 COVID-19 vaccine. The nucleotides are TGTGCCAGCAGCTTAGCGCAAGAGACCCAGTACTTC. Its protein product is CASSLAQETQYF.